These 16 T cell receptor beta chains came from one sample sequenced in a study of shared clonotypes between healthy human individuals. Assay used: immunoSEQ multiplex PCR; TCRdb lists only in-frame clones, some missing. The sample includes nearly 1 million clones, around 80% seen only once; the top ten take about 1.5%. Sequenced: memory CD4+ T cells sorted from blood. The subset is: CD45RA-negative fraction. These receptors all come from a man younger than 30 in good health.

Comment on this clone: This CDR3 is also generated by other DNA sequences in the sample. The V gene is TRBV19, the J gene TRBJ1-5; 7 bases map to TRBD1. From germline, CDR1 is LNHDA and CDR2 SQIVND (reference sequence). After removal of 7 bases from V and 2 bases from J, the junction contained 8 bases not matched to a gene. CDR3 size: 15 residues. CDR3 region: CASTPRGEGNQPQHF. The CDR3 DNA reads TGTGCCAGTACCCCCAGGGGGGAGGGCAATCAGCCCCAGCATTTT.

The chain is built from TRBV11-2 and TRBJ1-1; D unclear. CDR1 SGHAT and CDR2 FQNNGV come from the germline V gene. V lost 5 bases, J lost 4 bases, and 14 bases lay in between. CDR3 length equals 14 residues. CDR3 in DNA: TGTGCCAGCAGCCTACCCGAAAGGCTCACTGAAGCTTTCTTT. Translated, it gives CASSLPERLTEAFF.

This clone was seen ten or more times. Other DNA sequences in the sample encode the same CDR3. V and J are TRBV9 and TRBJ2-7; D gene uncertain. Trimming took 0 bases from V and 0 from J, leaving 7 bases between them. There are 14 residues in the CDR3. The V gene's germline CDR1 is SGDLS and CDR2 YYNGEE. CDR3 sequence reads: CASSVDGASYEQYF. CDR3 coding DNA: TGTGCCAGCAGCGTAGATGGCGCCTCCTACGAGCAGTACTTC.

The CDR3 region has the DNA TGTGCCAGCAGCGTTGGGGCGGATCCAGATACGCAGTATTTT. It translates to CASSVGADPDTQYF. The rearrangement uses TRBV9 and TRBJ2-3; a possible D gene is TRBD1 (5 bases). The length of the CDR3 is 14 residues. V dropped 2 bases and J dropped 4 bases, with 11 bases sitting between them. CDR1 is SGDLS, CDR2 YYNGEE, per germline.

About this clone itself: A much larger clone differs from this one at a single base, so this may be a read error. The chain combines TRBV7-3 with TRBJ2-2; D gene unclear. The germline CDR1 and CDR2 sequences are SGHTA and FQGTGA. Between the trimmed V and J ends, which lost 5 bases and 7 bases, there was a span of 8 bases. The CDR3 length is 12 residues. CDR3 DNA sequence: TGTGCCAGCAGCCAGACCAACGGGGAGCTGTTTTTT. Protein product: CASSQTNGELFF.

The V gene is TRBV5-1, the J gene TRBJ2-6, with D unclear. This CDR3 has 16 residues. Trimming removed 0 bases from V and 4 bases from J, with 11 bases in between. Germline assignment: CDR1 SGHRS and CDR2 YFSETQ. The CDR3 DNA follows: TGCGCCAGCAGCTTGGCCGACGGGCGCGGGGCCAACGTCCTGACTTTC. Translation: CASSLADGRGANVLTF. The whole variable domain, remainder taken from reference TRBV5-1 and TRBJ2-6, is KAGVTQTPRYLIKTRGQQVTLSCSPISGHRSVSWYQQTPGQGLQFLFEYFSETQRNKGNFPGRFSGRQFSNSRSEMNVSTLELGDSALYLCASSLADGRGANVLTFGAGSRLTVL.

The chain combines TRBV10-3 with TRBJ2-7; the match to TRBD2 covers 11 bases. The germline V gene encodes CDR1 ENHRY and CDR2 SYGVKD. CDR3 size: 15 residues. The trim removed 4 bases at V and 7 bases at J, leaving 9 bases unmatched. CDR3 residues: CAISVQLAGVGEQYF. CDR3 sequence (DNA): TGTGCCATCAGTGTACAACTAGCGGGAGTAGGAGAGCAGTACTTC.

CDR3: CSAIKCGEYF. In nucleotides, the CDR3 is TGCAGTGCTATAAAGTGTGGGGAGTACTTC. The rearrangement uses TRBV20-1 and TRBJ2-7, with D unclear. Germline V CDR1 and CDR2: DFQATT, SNEGSKA (reference sequence). Trimming took 4 bases from V and 11 from J, leaving 12 bases between them. CDR3 size: 10 residues.

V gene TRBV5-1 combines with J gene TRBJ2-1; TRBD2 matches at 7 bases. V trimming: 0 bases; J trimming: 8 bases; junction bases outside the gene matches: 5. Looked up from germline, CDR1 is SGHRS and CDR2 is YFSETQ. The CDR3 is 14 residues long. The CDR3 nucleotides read TGCGCCAGCAGCTTGGGGACTAGGGTGGATGAGCAGTTCTTC. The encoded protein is CASSLGTRVDEQFF.

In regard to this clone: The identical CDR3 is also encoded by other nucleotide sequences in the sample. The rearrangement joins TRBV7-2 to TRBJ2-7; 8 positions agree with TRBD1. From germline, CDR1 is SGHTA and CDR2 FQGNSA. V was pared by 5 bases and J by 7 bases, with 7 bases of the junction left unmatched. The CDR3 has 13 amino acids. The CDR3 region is CASSPRTGYEQYF. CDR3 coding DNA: TGTGCCAGCAGCCCACGGACAGGGTATGAGCAGTACTTC.

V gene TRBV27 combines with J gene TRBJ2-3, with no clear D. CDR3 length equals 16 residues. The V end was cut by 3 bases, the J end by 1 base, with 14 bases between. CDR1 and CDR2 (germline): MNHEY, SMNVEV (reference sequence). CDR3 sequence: CASSFLLTGGTDTQYF. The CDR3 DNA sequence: TGTGCCAGCAGTTTCCTTTTGACTGGGGGCACAGATACGCAGTATTTT.

The CDR3 sequence is CASSFSRDGNEKLFF. The CDR3 nucleotides are TGTGCCAGCAGCTTTTCCCGGGACGGAAATGAAAAACTGTTTTTT. J is TRBJ1-4 and V is TRBV5-6, with a weak D call TRBD1 (5 bases). Germline CDR1 and CDR2: SGHDT and YYEEEE. V gave up 2 bases and J gave up 5 bases, with 13 bases separating them. This CDR3 has 15 amino acids. Complete variable domain (other parts from reference TRBV5-6 and TRBJ1-4): DAGVTQSPTHLIKTRGQQVTLRCSPKSGHDTVSWYQQALGQGPQFIFQYYEEEERQRGNFPDRFSGHQFPNYSSELNVNALLLGDSALYLCASSFSRDGNEKLFFGSGTQLSVL.

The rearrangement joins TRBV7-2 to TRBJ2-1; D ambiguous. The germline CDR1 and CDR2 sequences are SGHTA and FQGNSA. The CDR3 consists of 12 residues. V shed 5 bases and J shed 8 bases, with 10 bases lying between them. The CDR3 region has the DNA TGTGCCAGCAGCCCCAGGAGCGATGAGCAGTTCTTC. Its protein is CASSPRSDEQFF.

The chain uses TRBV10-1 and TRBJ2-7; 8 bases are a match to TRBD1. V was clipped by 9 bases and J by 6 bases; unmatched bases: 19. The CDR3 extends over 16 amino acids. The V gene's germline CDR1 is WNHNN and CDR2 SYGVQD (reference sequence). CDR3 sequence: CAREETSGGEAVEQYF. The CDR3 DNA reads TGCGCCAGAGAAGAAACCTCAGGGGGCGAAGCGGTCGAGCAGTACTTC.

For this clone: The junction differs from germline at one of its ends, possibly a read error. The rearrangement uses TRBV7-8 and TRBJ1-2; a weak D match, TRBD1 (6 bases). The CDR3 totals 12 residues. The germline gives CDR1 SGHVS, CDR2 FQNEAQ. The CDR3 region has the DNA TGTGCCAGCAGCTTAGTGCAGGGGCTCACTAGCTTC. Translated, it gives CASSLVQGLTSF.

The CDR3 sequence is CASTLRGTSANEQFF. The CDR3 coding sequence is TGTGCCAGCACCTTAAGGGGGACTAGCGCCAATGAGCAGTTCTTC. This rearrangement joins TRBV6-1 to TRBJ2-1; 10 bases align to TRBD2. CDR3 size: 15 residues. V trimming: 7 bases; J trimming: 6 bases; junction bases outside the gene matches: 9. CDR1 and CDR2 (germline): MNHNS, SASEGT.